Listed here are 9 T cell receptor beta chains from one sample, sequenced in a study of cytomegalovirus exposure and HLA in healthy donors. The PCR ran on 60 Vbeta and 13 Jbeta primers. Assay: immunoSEQ multiplex PCR; the TCRdb copy retains only in-frame clones and omits some. This sample contains around 130,000 clones. The sample consisted of PBMCs. Source of these receptors: a woman in her sixties or seventies in good health and CMV-seronegative.

The chain uses TRBV29-1 and TRBJ2-1; 8 bases agree with TRBD1. V lost 4 bases to trimming and J lost 5 bases; unmatched junction nucleotides: 10. The CDR3 consists of 15 residues. CDR1 is SQVTM, CDR2 ANQGSEA, per germline. The CDR3 loop reads CSVVGPRQGNNEQFF. CDR3 nucleotides: TGCAGCGTTGTAGGTCCGAGACAGGGGAACAATGAGCAGTTCTTC.

The chain is built from TRBV29-1 and TRBJ1-3, with TRBD1 matching over 7 bases. CDR1 is SQVTM and CDR2 is ANQGSEA in the germline V gene. The V and J ends lost 4 bases and 4 bases, in that order; junction bases with no gene match: 1. CDR3 length equals 12 residues. In DNA, the CDR3 is TGCAGCGTTGGGGGACAGGGAAACACCATATATTTT. Its translation: CSVGGQGNTIYF.

The rearrangement links TRBV28 to TRBJ1-6; D is unresolved. This CDR3 spans 14 amino acids. V shed 6 bases and J shed 9 bases, with 15 bases lying between them. CDR1 MDHEN and CDR2 SYDVKM come from the germline V gene. The CDR3 is CASSRPALGSPLHF. In DNA, the CDR3 is TGTGCCAGCAGCCGACCCGCCCTAGGTTCACCCCTCCACTTT.

The V gene is TRBV5-1, the J gene TRBJ2-2; 9 nucleotides agree with TRBD2. Germline CDR1 SGHRS, CDR2 YFSETQ. The trim removed 4 bases at V and 3 bases at J, leaving 4 bases unmatched. The CDR3 totals 15 residues. The DNA of the CDR3 is TGCGCCAGCAGCCTAAAGCGGGAGGACACCGGGGAGCTGTTTTTT. It translates to CASSLKREDTGELFF.

V is TRBV6-1 and J is TRBJ2-3; 7 bases are shared with TRBD2. After removal of 9 bases from V and 1 base from J, the junction contained 7 bases not matched to a gene. Germline CDR1 reads MNHNS; CDR2 reads SASEGT. The CDR3 extends over 14 amino acids. For the CDR3, the DNA is TGTGCCAGTGGACTAGAGTTCGGCACAGATACGCAGTATTTT. This gives the protein CASGLEFGTDTQYF.

Here the CDR3 reads CASSLASRGQGIDEQYF. DNA for the CDR3: TGCGCCAGCAGCTTGGCCAGTCGAGGACAGGGAATCGACGAGCAGTACTTC. The J gene is TRBJ2-7, the V gene TRBV5-1, with 8 positions matching TRBD1. CDR1 SGHRS and CDR2 YFSETQ come from the germline V gene. This CDR3 has 17 amino acids. Unmatched junction bases numbered 13, after V lost 0 bases and J lost 5 bases.

This chain connects TRBV6-1 to TRBJ1-2, with 7 bases lining up with TRBD1. Looked up from germline, CDR1 is MNHNS and CDR2 is SASEGT. CDR3 length: 14 amino acids. Losses at the gene ends were 0 bases for V and 8 bases for J; bases not matched to a gene: 6. As DNA, the CDR3 is TGTGCCAGCAGTGAAGCTTGGCAGGGGGGCGGCTACACCTTC. Its protein product is CASSEAWQGGGYTF.

This chain links TRBV7-9 with TRBJ1-2; no clear D gene. The germline V gene has CDR1 SEHNR and CDR2 FQNEAQ (reference sequence). The CDR3 is 15 residues long. V lost 1 base to trimming and J lost 7 bases, with 16 bases between them. For the CDR3, the DNA is TGTGCCAGCAGCTTAGGAGGGAGCTTTTCGGGTGGCTACACCTTC. Translation gives CASSLGGSFSGGYTF. The full variable domain, completed using reference TRBV7-9 and TRBJ1-2, is DTGVSQNPRHKITKRGQNVTFRCDPISEHNRLYWYRQTLGQGPEFLTYFQNEAQLEKSRLLSDRFSAERPKGSFSTLEIQRTEQGDSAMYLCASSLGGSFSGGYTFGSGTRLTVV.

The chain's CDR3 is CASSNPGNAGNTIYF. In DNA, the CDR3 is TGTGCCAGTAGTAATCCGGGGAACGCTGGAAACACCATATATTTT. The rearrangement uses TRBV19 and TRBJ1-3; D is ambiguous. The CDR3 sequence is 15 residues long. V lost 4 bases and J 2 bases, leaving 12 bases between the germline ends. The germline CDR1 and CDR2 sequences are LNHDA and SQIVND (reference sequence).